These T cell receptor beta chains were read from a single sample in a study of technical replicates of blood from several donors. This table comes from immunoSEQ multiplex PCR, and its TCRdb copy is limited to in-frame clones, with some not included. The profile shows 53,000 or so clones, 86% of them singletons. Source material: PBMCs. These TCRs come from a human donor in good health. Some clones in this sample may be carry-over from other donors' samples. CDR3s include the opening cysteine and the closing phenylalanine or tryptophan. D genes are given only for firm matches. For some rows the clone size is stated as once, few or many, or as a class when expanded; others skip it.

clone size: NA; V gene: TRBV7-9; J gene: TRBJ1-2; D gene: NA; CDR3 protein: CASSSTDNYGYTF; CDR3 DNA: TGTGCCAGCAGCTCGACAGACAACTATGGCTACACCTTC
clone size: NA; V gene: TRBV4-3; J gene: TRBJ2-1; D gene: NA; CDR3 protein: CASSQVTGDYNEQFF; CDR3 DNA: TGCGCCAGCAGCCAAGTAACAGGAGATTACAATGAGCAGTTCTTC
clone size: NA; V gene: TRBV9; J gene: TRBJ2-2; D gene: TRBD1; CDR3 protein: CASSDSRDRNTGELFF; CDR3 DNA: TGTGCCAGCAGCGACAGCAGGGACAGGAACACCGGGGAGCTGTTTTTT
clone size: NA; V gene: TRBV5-6; J gene: TRBJ1-2; D gene: NA; CDR3 protein: CASSDTGAYGYTF; CDR3 DNA: TGTGCCAGCAGCGATACAGGAGCCTATGGCTACACCTTC
clone size: NA; V gene: TRBV5-5; J gene: TRBJ1-2; D gene: TRBD1; CDR3 protein: CASSLVGTGGFGYTF; CDR3 DNA: TGTGCCAGCAGCTTGGTCGGGACAGGGGGCTTTGGCTACACCTTC
clone size: few; V gene: TRBV7-2; J gene: TRBJ2-3; D gene: NA; CDR3 protein: CASSRGDRRSTDTQYF; CDR3 DNA: TGTGCCAGCAGCCGGGGGGACAGGCGGAGCACAGATACGCAGTATTTT
clone size: NA; V gene: TRBV6-6; J gene: TRBJ1-5; D gene: NA; CDR3 protein: CASSQNPLGNQPQHF; CDR3 DNA: TGTGCCAGCAGCCAGAACCCTTTGGGCAATCAGCCCCAGCATTTT
clone size: once; V gene: TRBV7-2; J gene: TRBJ1-4; D gene: TRBD1; CDR3 protein: CASSLGVTGAREKLFF; CDR3 DNA: TGTGCCAGCAGCTTAGGAGTGACAGGGGCTCGGGAAAAACTGTTTTTT
clone size: NA; V gene: TRBV12-5; J gene: TRBJ2-3; D gene: TRBD1; CDR3 protein: CASGLGDRVSTDTQYF; CDR3 DNA: TGTGCTAGTGGTTTGGGGGACAGGGTGAGCACAGATACGCAGTATTTT
clone size: NA; V gene: TRBV29-1; J gene: TRBJ2-1; D gene: NA; CDR3 protein: CSVDGGTYNEQFF; CDR3 DNA: TGCAGCGTTGACGGGGGTACCTACAATGAGCAGTTCTTC
clone size: once; V gene: TRBV30; J gene: TRBJ2-7; D gene: TRBD2; CDR3 protein: CAWIPRLAGSGEQYF; CDR3 DNA: TGTGCCTGGATTCCGAGACTAGCGGGTTCGGGGGAGCAGTACTTC
clone size: NA; V gene: TRBV14; J gene: TRBJ2-1; D gene: TRBD2; CDR3 protein: CASSQVIGLAGTEQFF; CDR3 DNA: TGTGCCAGCAGCCAAGTAATAGGACTAGCCGGTACAGAGCAGTTCTTC
clone size: NA; V gene: TRBV4-1; J gene: TRBJ1-1; D gene: NA; CDR3 protein: CASSQVWGGSIQAFF; CDR3 DNA: TGCGCCAGCAGCCAAGTGTGGGGAGGGAGTATCCAAGCTTTCTTT
clone size: NA; V gene: TRBV5-1; J gene: TRBJ2-1; D gene: TRBD1; CDR3 protein: CASQDPSGGISYNEQFF; CDR3 DNA: TGCGCCAGCCAAGACCCATCAGGGGGTATATCCTACAATGAGCAGTTCTTC
clone size: NA; V gene: TRBV9; J gene: TRBJ2-2; D gene: TRBD2; CDR3 protein: CASTSGTSGGATTGELFF; CDR3 DNA: TGTGCCAGCACCTCCGGGACTAGCGGGGGGGCCACCACCGGGGAGCTGTTTTTT
clone size: NA; V gene: TRBV5-6; J gene: TRBJ1-3; D gene: NA; CDR3 protein: CASSLRGSGNTIYF; CDR3 DNA: TGTGCCAGCAGCTTGAGAGGCTCTGGAAACACCATATATTTT
clone size: NA; V gene: TRBV11-1; J gene: TRBJ2-2; D gene: TRBD2; CDR3 protein: CASSLQFIAGGTGELFF; CDR3 DNA: TGTGCCAGCAGCTTACAATTTATAGCGGGAGGCACCGGGGAGCTGTTTTTT
clone size: NA; V gene: TRBV18; J gene: TRBJ2-7; D gene: TRBD2; CDR3 protein: CASSPLASGIEQYF; CDR3 DNA: TGTGCCAGCTCACCCCTCGCTAGCGGGATCGAGCAGTACTTC
clone size: once; V gene: TRBV7-6; J gene: TRBJ2-7; D gene: NA; CDR3 protein: CASSEPGLAYEQYF; CDR3 DNA: TGTGCCAGCAGCGAACCGGGACTTGCCTACGAGCAGTACTTC
clone size: NA; V gene: TRBV5-1; J gene: TRBJ1-1; D gene: NA; CDR3 protein: CASSFHGGKDTEAFF; CDR3 DNA: TGCGCCAGCAGCTTTCACGGGGGGAAAGACACTGAAGCTTTCTTT
clone size: NA; V gene: TRBV6-4; J gene: TRBJ1-4; D gene: NA; CDR3 protein: CASSDFEMGEKLFF; CDR3 DNA: TGTGCCAGCAGTGACTTTGAGATGGGCGAAAAACTGTTTTTT
clone size: NA; V gene: TRBV6-5; J gene: TRBJ2-7; D gene: NA; CDR3 protein: CASSPGRSEQYF; CDR3 DNA: TGTGCCAGCAGTCCAGGGAGGAGCGAGCAGTACTTC
clone size: NA; V gene: TRBV10-2; J gene: TRBJ2-6; D gene: NA; CDR3 protein: CASSGPGSSGANVLTF; CDR3 DNA: TGCGCCAGCAGCGGCCCGGGATCCTCTGGGGCCAACGTCCTGACTTTC
clone size: NA; V gene: TRBV2; J gene: TRBJ1-1; D gene: TRBD1; CDR3 protein: CASRRDRTNTEAFF; CDR3 DNA: TGTGCCAGCAGGAGGGACAGAACGAACACTGAAGCTTTCTTT
clone size: NA; V gene: TRBV7-9; J gene: TRBJ2-5; D gene: NA; CDR3 protein: CASSLAKTGLETQYF; CDR3 DNA: TGTGCCAGCAGCTTAGCGAAGACAGGTTTGGAGACCCAGTACTTC
clone size: NA; V gene: TRBV5-1; J gene: TRBJ1-5; D gene: NA; CDR3 protein: CASSLEPVSNNQPQHF; CDR3 DNA: TGCGCCAGCAGCTTGGAGCCTGTCTCTAACAATCAGCCCCAGCATTTT
clone size: NA; V gene: TRBV7-8; J gene: TRBJ2-7; D gene: NA; CDR3 protein: CASRPSGGSPSQYF; CDR3 DNA: TGTGCCAGCAGACCCTCGGGGGGCAGTCCTTCGCAGTACTTC
clone size: NA; V gene: TRBV9; J gene: TRBJ2-3; D gene: NA; CDR3 protein: CASSEGGSTDTQYF; CDR3 DNA: TGTGCCAGCAGCGAAGGAGGCAGCACAGATACGCAGTATTTT
clone size: NA; V gene: TRBV7-9; J gene: TRBJ2-1; D gene: TRBD2; CDR3 protein: CASSKIPTSGRYNEQFF; CDR3 DNA: TGTGCCAGCAGCAAAATACCGACTAGCGGGAGGTACAATGAGCAGTTCTTC
clone size: NA; V gene: TRBV20-1; J gene: TRBJ1-5; D gene: NA; CDR3 protein: CSARDQGGEHF; CDR3 DNA: TGCAGTGCTAGAGATCAGGGAGGGGAGCATTTT
clone size: NA; V gene: TRBV6-1; J gene: TRBJ2-1; D gene: TRBD2; CDR3 protein: CASRPLASGNNEQFF; CDR3 DNA: TGTGCCAGCCGTCCCCTGGCTAGCGGGAACAATGAGCAGTTCTTC
clone size: NA; V gene: TRBV19; J gene: TRBJ1-2; D gene: TRBD1; CDR3 protein: CASSITGGNMNYGYTF; CDR3 DNA: TGTGCCAGTAGTATAACAGGGGGAAATATGAACTATGGCTACACCTTC
clone size: NA; V gene: TRBV4-1; J gene: TRBJ1-6; D gene: NA; CDR3 protein: CASSQDFGRPLHF; CDR3 DNA: TGCGCCAGCAGCCAAGATTTCGGCAGGCCCCTCCACTTT
clone size: NA; V gene: TRBV9; J gene: TRBJ2-3; D gene: NA; CDR3 protein: CASSAGSGDLTDTQYF; CDR3 DNA: TGTGCCAGCAGCGCCGGCTCAGGGGATCTCACAGATACGCAGTATTTT
clone size: NA; V gene: TRBV18; J gene: TRBJ2-7; D gene: NA; CDR3 protein: CASSPLYVNTYEQYF; CDR3 DNA: TGTGCCAGCTCACCACTTTACGTTAACACCTACGAGCAGTACTTC
clone size: NA; V gene: TRBV6-5; J gene: TRBJ1-1; D gene: NA; CDR3 protein: CASSTQSGRAEAFF; CDR3 DNA: TGTGCCAGCAGTACCCAATCCGGGCGGGCTGAAGCTTTCTTT
clone size: once; V gene: TRBV7-9; J gene: TRBJ2-7; D gene: NA; CDR3 protein: CASAAAAGRTYEQYF; CDR3 DNA: TGTGCCAGCGCCGCAGCAGCGGGCAGAACCTACGAGCAGTACTTC
clone size: NA; V gene: TRBV6-1; J gene: TRBJ1-5; D gene: TRBD1; CDR3 protein: CASSEYLTGGQPQHF; CDR3 DNA: TGTGCCAGCAGTGAATATTTGACAGGGGGCCAGCCCCAGCATTTT
clone size: NA; V gene: TRBV18; J gene: TRBJ2-4; D gene: NA; CDR3 protein: CASSPSLLAKNIQYF; CDR3 DNA: TGTGCCAGCTCACCGTCCCTACTAGCCAAAAACATTCAGTACTTC
clone size: NA; V gene: TRBV7-2; J gene: TRBJ2-7; D gene: TRBD2; CDR3 protein: CASSSGWTSGTYEQYF; CDR3 DNA: TGTGCCAGCAGCTCGGGATGGACTAGCGGGACCTACGAGCAGTACTTC